The 27 T cell receptor beta chains below come from one sample, sequenced in a study of T-cell reconstitution after alpha-beta-depleted transplantation in children. The TCRbeta library incorporated unique molecular identifiers. TCRdb fed the PCR reads into MiXCR, producing one record per CDR3 protein. This table has about 540,000 distinct CDR3 sequences, roughly 18% appearing once. Sequences were derived from PBMCs from the stem cell graft donor, sampled from the stem cell graft. The receptors originated from a human donor who donated a stem cell graft to a child with acute lymphoblastic leukemia.

The sample holds a few counts of this clonotype. V usage is TRBV11-2 and J usage is TRBJ2-4; TRBD2 agrees at 8 bases. The CDR3 contains 16 residues. V lost 2 bases to trimming and J lost 1 base; unmatched junction nucleotides: 4. From germline, CDR1 is SGHAT and CDR2 FQNNGV. The CDR3 loop is CASSLLREGAKNIQYF. CDR3 in DNA: TGTGCCAGCAGCTTACTACGGGAGGGGGCCAAAAACATTCAGTACTTC.

V usage is TRBV11-2 and J usage is TRBJ2-7; D perhaps matches TRBD2 (6 bases). Between the trimmed V and J ends, which lost 0 bases and 1 base, there was a span of 19 bases. Germline V gene lookup returns CDR1 SGHAT and CDR2 FQNNGV. The CDR3 consists of 18 residues. The DNA for the CDR3 is TGTGCCAGCAGCTTAGAAGACGGAGGGAACGTGGGTTCCTACGAGCAGTACTTC. Protein product: CASSLEDGGNVGSYEQYF.

This clonotype was observed a handful of times. The genes are TRBV5-1 and TRBJ1-1, with TRBD1 identical over 7 bases. The CDR3 runs to 14 residues. The trim removed 7 bases at V and 8 bases at J, leaving 14 bases unmatched. Germline CDR1 is SGHRS and CDR2 is YFSETQ. CDR3 sequence reads: CASGLTGWAREAFF. The CDR3 bases are TGCGCCAGCGGCCTGACAGGGTGGGCGAGAGAAGCTTTCTTT.

This rearrangement joins TRBV3-1 to TRBJ2-3; the D is unclear. The CDR3 sequence is 16 residues long. V was cut by 0 bases and J by 5 bases, with 15 bases left in between. The germline V gene encodes CDR1 LGHDT and CDR2 YNNKEL (reference sequence). The CDR3 loop reads CASSQDLSANGDTQYF. The CDR3 region has the DNA TGTGCCAGCAGCCAAGATCTTTCGGCGAATGGAGATACGCAGTATTTT.

V is TRBV5-5 and J is TRBJ1-6; D unresolved. The V gene's germline CDR1 is SGHKS and CDR2 YYEKEE (reference sequence). V was cut by 4 bases and J by 11 bases, with 13 bases left in between. The CDR3 length is 13 residues. Here the CDR3 reads CASSPSTGPPLHF. As DNA, the CDR3 is TGTGCCAGCAGCCCATCAACGGGCCCACCCCTCCACTTT.

J is TRBJ2-7 and V is TRBV5-1; no firm D call. V shed 4 bases and J shed 4 bases, with 12 bases lying between them. The germline V gene has CDR1 SGHRS and CDR2 YFSETQ. The CDR3 has 13 amino acids. CDR3 residues: CASSPMGIYEQYF. Here the CDR3 DNA reads TGCGCCAGCAGCCCTATGGGGATATACGAGCAGTACTTC.

The rearrangement uses TRBV18 and TRBJ1-2; possible D gene TRBD1, 5 bases. The germline V and J ends were trimmed by 3 bases and 4 bases, with 12 bases remaining between them. This CDR3 is built from 14 residues. Germline values: CDR1 KGHSH, CDR2 LQKENI. CDR3 DNA sequence: TGTGCCAGCTCACCGGCGGGGCTCTTCTATGGCTACACCTTC. Protein: CASSPAGLFYGYTF.

Concerning this clonotype itself: The junction shows a germline mismatch at one end, possibly a read error. V is TRBV19 and J is TRBJ2-1; TRBD1 aligns across 7 bases. CDR3 length: 17 residues. Germline CDR1 and CDR2: LNHDA and SQIVND (reference sequence). CDR3 residues: CASSIETRDRRKRERFF. CDR3 DNA sequence: TGTGCCAGTAGTATAGAGACTCGGGACAGACGAAAGAGGGAGCGGTTTTTC.

This clonotype was detected many times. V gene TRBV9 combines with J gene TRBJ1-5; no firm D call. The CDR3 has 14 amino acids. V was pared by 2 bases and J by 0 bases, with 6 bases between. Germline CDR1 is SGDLS and CDR2 is YYNGEE. The CDR3 region has the DNA TGTGCCAGCAGCGTGGGTGGTAGCAATCAGCCCCAGCATTTT. This gives the protein CASSVGGSNQPQHF.

This clonotype was counted between two and nine times. This chain connects TRBV27 to TRBJ2-7; D remains unclear. The CDR3 sequence is 16 residues long. CDR1 MNHEY and CDR2 SMNVEV come from the germline V gene (reference sequence). V was shortened by 0 bases and J by 4 bases, with 16 bases between the two germline ends. CDR3 residues: CASSLSAGAIMYEQYF. In DNA form, the CDR3 reads TGTGCCAGCAGTTTATCGGCAGGAGCGATTATGTACGAGCAGTACTTC.

V usage is TRBV4-2 and J usage is TRBJ2-7; possibly TRBD1 for D (6 bases). Trimming stripped 3 bases from V and 5 bases from J, with 14 bases between. The CDR3 covers 14 residues. Germline CDR1 and CDR2: LGHNA and YNFKEQ. The CDR3 spells CASSQRGSGHEQYF. As DNA, the CDR3 is TGTGCCAGCAGCCAGAGGGGGTCGGGCCACGAGCAGTACTTC.

This chain links TRBV3-1 with TRBJ2-1; D unclear. Germline lookup yields CDR1 LGHDT and CDR2 YNNKEL (reference sequence). V was trimmed by 1 base and J by 8 bases, leaving 9 bases between them. This CDR3 region has 13 residues. The CDR3 coding sequence is TGTGCCAGCAGCCAAGCCTCATCCCATGAGCAGTTCTTC. This encodes CASSQASSHEQFF.

The chain uses TRBV30 and TRBJ1-1, with no clear D. Germline V CDR1 and CDR2: GTSNPN, SVGIG (reference sequence). V was trimmed by 3 bases and J by 10 bases, leaving 18 bases between them. CDR3 size: 13 residues. CDR3 coding DNA: TGTGCCTGGAGGCCCGGGCCCCCCAGCGGAGCTTTCTTT. Residues: CAWRPGPPSGAFF.

This sequence joins TRBV20-1 and TRBJ2-3, with TRBD2 matching over 12 bases. The germline gives CDR1 DFQATT, CDR2 SNEGSKA (reference sequence). The length of the CDR3 is 18 residues. The CDR3 region is CSLTLAGGPLAPTDTQYF. CDR3 DNA: TGCAGCCTGACTCTAGCGGGAGGGCCTCTGGCCCCCACAGATACGCAGTATTTT.

The chain couples TRBV5-6 to TRBJ2-5; 13 bases are a match to TRBD2. V dropped 2 bases and J dropped 5; count of bases not matched to a gene: 6. CDR3 length: 16 amino acids. Per germline, CDR1 SGHDT and CDR2 YYEEEE. DNA for the CDR3: TGTGCCAGCAGCTTTTTGACTAGCGGGAGGAGGGAGACCCAGTACTTC. It is translated as CASSFLTSGRRETQYF.

The chain employs TRBV2 and TRBJ2-7, with D possibly TRBD2 on 6 matching bases. V dropped 7 bases and J dropped 2 bases, with 9 bases sitting between them. CDR1 is SNHLY, CDR2 FYNNEI, per germline. This CDR3 has 12 residues. Here the CDR3 reads CASIRETYEQYF. CDR3 DNA sequence: TGTGCCAGCATCCGGGAGACCTACGAGCAGTACTTC.

The sample holds many counts of this clonotype. This chain uses TRBV9 with TRBJ2-1; 9 nucleotides agree with TRBD1. After removal of 2 bases from V and 6 bases from J, the junction contained 6 bases not matched to a gene. The CDR3 length is 15 residues. Germline CDR1 and CDR2: SGDLS and YYNGEE. This chain's CDR3 is CASSVTGGLRNEQFF. The CDR3 nucleotides are TGTGCCAGCAGCGTGACAGGGGGTTTACGCAATGAGCAGTTCTTC.

CDR3 residues: CASSPRTGVDTEAFF. Written as DNA, the CDR3 is TGTGCCAGCTCACCAAGGACAGGGGTGGACACTGAAGCTTTCTTT. The chain is built from TRBV18 and TRBJ1-1; the match to TRBD1 covers 9 bases. The CDR3 is 15 amino acids. Germline CDR1 is KGHSH and CDR2 is LQKENI. V shed 2 bases, J shed 3 bases, and the junction held 4 bases outside the gene matches.

This clonotype was counted only a few times. V and J are TRBV20-1 and TRBJ2-7; D remains ambiguous. Germline CDR1 and CDR2: DFQATT and SNEGSKA (reference sequence). V lost 2 bases to trimming and J lost 4 bases, with 9 bases between them. The CDR3 is 12 residues long. The CDR3 loop reads CSARPSGYEQYF. The CDR3 nucleotides are TGCAGTGCTAGACCCTCTGGATACGAGCAGTACTTC.

This chain uses TRBV4-2 with TRBJ2-2, with a weak D call TRBD2 (6 bases). V dropped 3 bases and J dropped 5 bases, with 10 bases sitting between them. This CDR3 comprises 14 residues. Germline V gives CDR1 LGHNA, CDR2 YNFKEQ. The CDR3 DNA follows: TGTGCCAGCAGCCAGATGCGGGAAACCGGGGAGCTGTTTTTT. Translated, it gives CASSQMRETGELFF.

The J gene is TRBJ1-2, the V gene TRBV12-3 or TRBV12-4; D not resolved. The ends were cut back, 2 bases at V and 7 bases at J, with 11 bases in the middle. The CDR3 is 13 amino acids. CDR3 nucleotides: TGTGCCAGCAGTTTAAACGGGGTGGCTGGCTACACCTTC. This gives the protein CASSLNGVAGYTF.

CDR3 in amino acids: CASSSRDRGSGNTIYF. The CDR3 DNA sequence: TGTGCCAGCAGCTCGCGGGACAGGGGTTCAGGAAACACCATATATTTT. The chain uses TRBV7-8 and TRBJ1-3; 10 bases agree with TRBD1. The CDR3 sequence is 16 residues long. CDR1 and CDR2 (germline): SGHVS, FQNEAQ. Losses at the gene ends were 4 bases for V and 4 bases for J; bases not matched to a gene: 7.

The chain uses TRBV9 and TRBJ2-2; tentative D call: TRBD2 (6 bases). The CDR3 is made up of 16 amino acids. Trimming pared 3 bases from V and 1 base from J, leaving 13 bases between. Germline loops: CDR1 SGDLS, CDR2 YYNGEE. Here the CDR3 DNA reads TGTGCCAGCAGCGCTCGGGGGACGGGGAACACCGGGGAGCTGTTTTTT. Its protein is CASSARGTGNTGELFF.

The chain uses TRBV6-5 and TRBJ2-1; 10 bases agree with TRBD1. Germline CDR1 and CDR2: MNHEY and SVGAGI. The CDR3 is made up of 17 amino acids. Trimming removed 4 bases from V and 4 bases from J; junction bases left unmatched: 10. As DNA, the CDR3 is TGTGCCAGCAGTTCACGACCGGGACAGGGGATATACAATGAGCAGTTCTTC. Translating gives CASSSRPGQGIYNEQFF.

This sequence joins TRBV5-1 and TRBJ2-3, with TRBD1 matching 8 bases. Per germline, CDR1 SGHRS and CDR2 YFSETQ. CDR3 length: 16 amino acids. With 5 bases clipped from V and 6 bases from J, the junction kept 14 bases outside the gene matches. The CDR3 is CASRERTGSLWDTQYF. The CDR3 bases are TGCGCCAGCAGGGAGAGGACAGGGTCGCTATGGGATACGCAGTATTTT.

The rearrangement joins TRBV4-1 to TRBJ2-5; D is unresolved. The V gene's germline CDR1 is MGHRA and CDR2 YSYEKL. The CDR3 spans 15 residues. V was pared by 2 bases and J by 1 base, with 11 bases between. The CDR3 protein is CASSQRPTSQETQYF. CDR3 nucleotides: TGCGCCAGCAGCCAACGACCGACCTCCCAAGAGACCCAGTACTTC.

V usage is TRBV20-1 and J usage is TRBJ2-3, with D unresolved. Per the germline V gene, CDR1 is DFQATT and CDR2 is SNEGSKA (reference sequence). The CDR3 sequence is 14 residues long. Trimming removed 5 bases from V and 4 bases from J, with 16 bases in between. CDR3 sequence reads: CSAHKDVSADTQYF. The CDR3 nucleotides are TGCAGTGCTCACAAGGACGTCTCGGCAGATACGCAGTATTTT.